Detailed here is one T cell receptor (beta chain). Its antigen is not identified. Individuals selected for sequencing had exhibited CD8+CD57+ cell expansion on flow cytometry. Therapy had not been given to patients before blood sampling. The source of the sample is a study of CD8+CD57+ T cells in acquired aplastic anemia. Study-wide background: DNA from sorted CD4+ and CD8+ cells averaged around 3.5 ug.

General study findings and limits: CD8+ Simpson's diversity showed no significant patient-control difference. Around 30 sequences, all CD8+ CDR3, were shared between patients and controls.

Genomic DNA provided the template from which TCR beta VDJ and CDR3 profiles were obtained. TCRdb called the reads again in MiXCR, with one record for every CDR3 protein. There are roughly 220,000 distinct CDR3 sequences in the sample; 55% to 65% occur only once, and about three fifths lies in the top ten. The sample taken for sequencing was sorted CD4+, CD8+, or CD8+CD57+ T cells (not recorded which) from PBMCs. The clonotype was recovered from a human donor with aplastic anemia.

CDR3 protein: CASSLAYQETQYF. Written as DNA, the CDR3 is TGTGCCAGCAGCTTAGCGTACCAAGAGACCCAGTACTTC. The chain recombines TRBV7-9 with TRBJ2-5, with no clear D. V shed 0 bases and J shed 0 bases, with 2 bases lying between them. The CDR3 has 13 residues. Germline V gives CDR1 SEHNR, CDR2 FQNEAQ (reference sequence).